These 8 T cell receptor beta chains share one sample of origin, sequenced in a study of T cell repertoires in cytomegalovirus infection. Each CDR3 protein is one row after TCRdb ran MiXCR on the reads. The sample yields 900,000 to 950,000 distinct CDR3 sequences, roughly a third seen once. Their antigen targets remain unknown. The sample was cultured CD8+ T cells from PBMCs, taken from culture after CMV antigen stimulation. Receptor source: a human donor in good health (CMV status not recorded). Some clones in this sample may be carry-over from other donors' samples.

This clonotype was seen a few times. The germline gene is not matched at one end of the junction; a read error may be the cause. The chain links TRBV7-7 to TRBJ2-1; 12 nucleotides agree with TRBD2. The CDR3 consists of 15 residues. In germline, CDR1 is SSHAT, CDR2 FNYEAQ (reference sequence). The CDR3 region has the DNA TGTGCTAGCAGTCGGACTAGCGGGGCGTACAATGAGCAGTTCTTC. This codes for CASSRTSGAYNEQFF. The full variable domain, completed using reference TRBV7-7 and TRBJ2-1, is GAGVSQSPRYKVTKRGQDVTLRCDPISSHATLYWYQQALGQGPEFLTYFNYEAQPDKSGLPSDRFSAERPEGSISTLTIQRTEQRDSAMYRCASSRTSGAYNEQFFGPGTRLTVL.

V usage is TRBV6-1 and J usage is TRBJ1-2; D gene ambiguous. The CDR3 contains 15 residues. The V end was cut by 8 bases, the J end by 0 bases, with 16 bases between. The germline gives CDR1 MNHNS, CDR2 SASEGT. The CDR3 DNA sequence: TGTGCCAGCGGAACAGCTCCCACCGCTAACTATGGCTACACCTTC. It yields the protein CASGTAPTANYGYTF.

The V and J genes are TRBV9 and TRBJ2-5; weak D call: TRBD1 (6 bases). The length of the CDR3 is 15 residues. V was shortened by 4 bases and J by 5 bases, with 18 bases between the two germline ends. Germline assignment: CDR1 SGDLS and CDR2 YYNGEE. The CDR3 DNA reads TGTGCCAGCAGCCTTGAACAGGGTGGGCGGGAGACCCAGTACTTC. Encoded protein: CASSLEQGGRETQYF.

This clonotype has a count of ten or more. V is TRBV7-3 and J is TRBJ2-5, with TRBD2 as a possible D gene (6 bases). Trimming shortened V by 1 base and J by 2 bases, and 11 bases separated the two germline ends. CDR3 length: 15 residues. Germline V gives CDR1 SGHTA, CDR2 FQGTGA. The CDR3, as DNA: TGTGCCAGCAGCTTAATGTACGGGGGACAAGAGACCCAGTACTTC. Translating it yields CASSLMYGGQETQYF.

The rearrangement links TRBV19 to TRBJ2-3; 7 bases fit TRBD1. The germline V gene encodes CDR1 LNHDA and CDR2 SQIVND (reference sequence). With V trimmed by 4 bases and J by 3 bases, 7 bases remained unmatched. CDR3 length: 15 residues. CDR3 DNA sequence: TGTGCCAGTAGTACGACAGGGCACCTTACAGATACGCAGTATTTT. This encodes CASSTTGHLTDTQYF.

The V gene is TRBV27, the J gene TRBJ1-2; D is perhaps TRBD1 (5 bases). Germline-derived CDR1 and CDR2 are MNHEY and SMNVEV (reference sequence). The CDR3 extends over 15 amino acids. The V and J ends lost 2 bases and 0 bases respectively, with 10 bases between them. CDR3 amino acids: CASSLVGVANYGYTF. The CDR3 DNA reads TGTGCCAGCAGTTTAGTGGGGGTGGCTAACTATGGCTACACCTTC.

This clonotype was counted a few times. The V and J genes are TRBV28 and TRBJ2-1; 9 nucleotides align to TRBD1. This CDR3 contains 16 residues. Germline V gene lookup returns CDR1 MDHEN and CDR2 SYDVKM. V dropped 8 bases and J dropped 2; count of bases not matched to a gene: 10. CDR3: CASCIFTGGPYNEQFF. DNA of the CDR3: TGTGCCAGCTGTATCTTCACAGGGGGCCCCTACAATGAGCAGTTCTTC.

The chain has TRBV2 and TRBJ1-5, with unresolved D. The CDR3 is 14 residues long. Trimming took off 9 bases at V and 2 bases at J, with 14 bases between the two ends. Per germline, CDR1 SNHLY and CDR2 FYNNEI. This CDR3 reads CASWTGYGNQPQHF. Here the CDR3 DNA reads TGTGCCAGTTGGACGGGGTATGGCAATCAGCCCCAGCATTTT. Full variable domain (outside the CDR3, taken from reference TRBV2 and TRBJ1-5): EPEVTQTPSHQVTQMGQEVILRCVPISNHLYFYWYRQILGQKVEFLVSFYNNEISEKSEIFDDQFSVERPDGSNFTLKIRSTKLEDSAMYFCASWTGYGNQPQHFGDGTRLSIL.